Listed here is a single T cell receptor beta chain. Its target is unknown. Researchers reported that TCR beta cDNA libraries carried unique molecular identifiers. Each batch of about 0.95 to 11 million T cells produced 500,000 to 600,000 cDNA molecules. TCRdb re-analysed the PCR reads in MiXCR, keeping a single row per CDR3 protein. The repertoire holds hundreds of thousands of distinct CDR3 sequences, with 44% as singletons. This entry belongs to a study of post-analysis software for immune sequencing data. Study background: Included courses were relapsing-remitting and secondary progressive multiple sclerosis; progressive-relapsing multiple sclerosis was also included.

This CDR3 is built from 13 residues. V lost 3 bases, J lost 7 bases, and 10 bases lay in between. Overall study results and limits: There were roughly five TRBV segments more frequent in patients than controls, and TRBV5-6, TRBV5-1 and TRBV20-1 were among them. Samples from a shared batch, those prepared together, strongly co-clustered by F measure.

The chain carries TRBV12-3 or TRBV12-4 and TRBJ2-1, with D perhaps TRBD1 (6 bases). The TCR originated in a girl between 10 and 17 years old with multiple sclerosis. The specimen was blood. The CDR3 here is CASSLHRVNEQFF. The CDR3 nucleotides read TGTGCCAGCAGTTTGCACAGGGTTAATGAGCAGTTCTTC.